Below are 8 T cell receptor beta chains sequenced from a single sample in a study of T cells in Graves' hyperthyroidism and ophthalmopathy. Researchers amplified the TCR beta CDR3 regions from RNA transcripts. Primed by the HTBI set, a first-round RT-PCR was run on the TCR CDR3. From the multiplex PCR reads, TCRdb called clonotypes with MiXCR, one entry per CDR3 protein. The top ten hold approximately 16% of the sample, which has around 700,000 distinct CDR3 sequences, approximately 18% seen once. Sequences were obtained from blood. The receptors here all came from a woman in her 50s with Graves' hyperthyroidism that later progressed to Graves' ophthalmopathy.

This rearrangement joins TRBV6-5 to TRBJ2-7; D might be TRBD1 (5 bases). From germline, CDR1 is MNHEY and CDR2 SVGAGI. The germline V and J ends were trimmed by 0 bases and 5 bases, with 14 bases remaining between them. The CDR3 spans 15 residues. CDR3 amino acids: CASSYSSPRADEQYF. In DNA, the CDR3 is TGTGCCAGCAGTTACTCGAGCCCCAGGGCCGACGAGCAGTACTTC.

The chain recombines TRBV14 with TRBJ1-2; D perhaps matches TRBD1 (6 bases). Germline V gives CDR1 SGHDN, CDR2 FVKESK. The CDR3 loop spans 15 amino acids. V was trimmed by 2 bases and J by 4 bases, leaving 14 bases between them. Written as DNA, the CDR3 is TGTGCCAGCAGCCAAACCCGCCAGGGGATCTATGGCTACACCTTC. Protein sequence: CASSQTRQGIYGYTF.

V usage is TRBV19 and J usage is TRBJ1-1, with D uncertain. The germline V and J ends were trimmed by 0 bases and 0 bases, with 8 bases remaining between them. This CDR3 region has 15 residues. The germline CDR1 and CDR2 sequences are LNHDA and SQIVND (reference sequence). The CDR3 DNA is TGTGCCAGTAGTATAGATCGGGGATTGAACACTGAAGCTTTCTTT. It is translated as CASSIDRGLNTEAFF. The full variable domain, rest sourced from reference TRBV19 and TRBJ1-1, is DGGITQSPKYLFRKEGQNVTLSCEQNLNHDAMYWYRQDPGQGLRLIYYSQIVNDFQKGDIAEGYSVSREKKESFPLTVTSAQKNPTAFYLCASSIDRGLNTEAFFGQGTRLTVV.

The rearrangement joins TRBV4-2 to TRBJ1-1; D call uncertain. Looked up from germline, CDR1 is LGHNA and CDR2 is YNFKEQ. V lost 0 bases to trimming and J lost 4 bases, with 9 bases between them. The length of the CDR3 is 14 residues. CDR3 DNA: TGTGCCAGCAGCCAAGAATTTGTAATCACTGAAGCTTTCTTT. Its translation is CASSQEFVITEAFF.

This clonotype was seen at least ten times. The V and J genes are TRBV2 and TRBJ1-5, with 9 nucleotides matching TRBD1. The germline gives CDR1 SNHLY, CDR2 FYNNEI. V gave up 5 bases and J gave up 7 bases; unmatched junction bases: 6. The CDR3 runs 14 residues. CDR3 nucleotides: TGTGCCAGCAGTCGACAGGGGGTAGGCCAGCCCCAGCATTTT. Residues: CASSRQGVGQPQHF. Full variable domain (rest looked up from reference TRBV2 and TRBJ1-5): EPEVTQTPSHQVTQMGQEVILRCVPISNHLYFYWYRQILGQKVEFLVSFYNNEISEKSEIFDDQFSVERPDGSNFTLKIRSTKLEDSAMYFCASSRQGVGQPQHFGDGTRLSIL.

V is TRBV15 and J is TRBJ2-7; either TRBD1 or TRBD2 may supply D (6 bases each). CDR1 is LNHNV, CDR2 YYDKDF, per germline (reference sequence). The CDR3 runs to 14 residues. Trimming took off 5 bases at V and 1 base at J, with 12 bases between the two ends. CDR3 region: CATSPGGGSYEQYF. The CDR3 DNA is TGTGCCACCAGCCCCGGGGGCGGATCCTACGAGCAGTACTTC.

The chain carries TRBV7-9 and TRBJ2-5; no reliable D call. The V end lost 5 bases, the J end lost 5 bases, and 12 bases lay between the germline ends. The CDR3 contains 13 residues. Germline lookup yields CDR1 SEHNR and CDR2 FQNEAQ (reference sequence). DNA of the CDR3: TGTGCCAGCAGCCAACTACATGCGGAGACCCAGTACTTC. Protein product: CASSQLHAETQYF.

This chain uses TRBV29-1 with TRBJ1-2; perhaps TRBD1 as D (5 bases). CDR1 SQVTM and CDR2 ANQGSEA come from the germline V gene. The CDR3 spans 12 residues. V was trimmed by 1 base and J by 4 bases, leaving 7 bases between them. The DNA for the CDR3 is TGCAGCGTTGAAGGGGGGACCTATGGCTACACCTTC. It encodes CSVEGGTYGYTF. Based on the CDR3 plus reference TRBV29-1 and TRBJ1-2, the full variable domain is SAVISQKPSRDICQRGTSLTIQCQVDSQVTMMFWYRQQPGQSLTLIATANQGSEATYESGFVIDKFPISRPNLTFSTLTVSNMSPEDSSIYLCSVEGGTYGYTFGSGTRLTVV.